The source of this T cell receptor (beta chain) is a study of beta chain features in type 1 diabetes. Study observations and caveats: Type 1 diabetes patients had TCRB CDR3s that were shorter (moderately but significantly so) in all four CD4+ subsets. There were fewer insertions and more deletions at the VDJ junctions of type 1 diabetes patients. Shorter templates may be favored by PCR, equally so in patients and controls.

Concerning this clone itself: The antigen is unknown.

Researchers reported sorting CD4+ naive, central memory, regulatory and stem cell-like memory cells via CD45RO/CCR7/CD25/CD127/CD95/CD27. Without exception, sorted populations had purity beyond 95%. Expressed TCRB transcripts were sequenced, since all the RNA that had been isolated was reverse transcribed. TCRdb's copy holds only in-frame clones and misses some; the assay was immunoSEQ multiplex PCR. The sample lists about 29,000 clones; roughly 56% were seen once. The clonotype originates from a woman between 18 and 29 years old with type 1 diabetes. The sequenced sample consisted of Tregs from blood.

The chain's CDR3 is CASRRLFQETQYF. CDR3 nucleotides: TGTGCCAGCAGACGACTTTTCCAAGAGACCCAGTACTTC. The V call is TRBV6-5, the J call TRBJ2-5; the D is unclear. This CDR3 has 13 residues. The germline V gene encodes CDR1 MNHEY and CDR2 SVGAGI. The V end lost 6 bases, the J end lost 1 base, and 9 bases lay between the germline ends.